This T cell receptor beta chain was retrieved from a study of blood T cell repertoires in COVID-19. Study details: COVID-19 samples collected from the United States, Italy and Spain covered acute and convalescent phases.

V gave up 5 bases and J gave up 0 bases; unmatched junction bases: 6. Germline CDR1 SGHTA, CDR2 FQGTGA. CDR3 size: 17 residues. Per the original methods: Nucleated cell number was recorded as an estimate derived from reference gene primer amplification. The protocol was immunoSEQ multiplex PCR, while the TCRdb copy is restricted to in-frame clones and leaves out a portion. D and trimming were read from the DNA, whereas the V and J calls and clone size are those reported in that table. The sample includes under 300,000 clones, around nine tenths of them seen just once. Everyone who took part was about 18 to 90 years old, and they came from 20 to 25 US areas. Before they entered the study, exposed participants had met a COVID-19 case within 2 weeks.

The sample was PBMCs or T cells enriched from blood (not recorded which). V usage is TRBV7-3 and J usage is TRBJ2-3, with 12 nucleotides matching TRBD2. This clonotype was sampled from a woman in her thirties or forties who had been exposed to COVID-19. The CDR3 loop is CASSRLGLAGSTDTQYF. As DNA, the CDR3 is TGTGCCAGCAGCCGTCTCGGACTAGCGGGGAGCACAGATACGCAGTATTTT.